The 32 T cell receptor beta chains below all came from one sample that was sequenced in a study of T cells in Graves' hyperthyroidism and ophthalmopathy. The source material, RNA transcripts, was used to amplify TCR beta CDR3 regions. A first-round RT-PCR of the TCR CDR3 used the HTBI primer set. TCRdb re-called the multiplex PCR reads with MiXCR, one entry per CDR3 protein. Among hundreds of thousands of distinct CDR3 sequences, approximately 42% were seen once, and the ten largest hold approximately 6.8%. The sequenced sample consisted of peripheral blood or thyroid tissue (not recorded which). Every receptor here comes from an adult man with Graves' disease, either hyperthyroidism or ophthalmopathy (not recorded which).

This chain links TRBV7-9 with TRBJ2-7, with 7 bases fitting TRBD2. Germline loops: CDR1 SEHNR, CDR2 FQNEAQ (reference sequence). The ends lost 4 bases at V and 2 bases at J; junction bases unmatched: 5. This CDR3 region has 14 residues. The CDR3 sequence is CASSYKAGPYEQYF. The CDR3 DNA reads TGTGCCAGCAGCTACAAAGCGGGGCCCTACGAGCAGTACTTC.

The chain combines TRBV20-1 with TRBJ2-5, with D possibly TRBD1 on 6 matching bases. The V and J ends lost 0 bases and 5 bases respectively, with 7 bases between them. The CDR3 length is 12 residues. From germline, CDR1 is DFQATT and CDR2 SNEGSKA (reference sequence). The CDR3 loop is CSAREDRETQYF. The CDR3, as DNA: TGCAGTGCTAGAGAAGACAGGGAGACCCAGTACTTC.

The gene calls are TRBV10-2 and TRBJ1-1, with D possibly matching TRBD1 (5 bases). V shed 0 bases and J shed 4 bases, with 24 bases lying between them. There are 19 residues in the CDR3. CDR1 WSHSY and CDR2 SAAADI come from the germline V gene. DNA for the CDR3: TGCGCCAGCAGTGAGTCCGGGATCCGGGGCACTGAAGGAAGCACTGAAGCTTTCTTT. Translation gives CASSESGIRGTEGSTEAFF.

A remark on this clonotype: Just one base apart from a much larger clone, this may be a read error. The chain is built from TRBV10-3 and TRBJ1-2; tentative D call: TRBD1 (5 bases). Between the trimmed V and J ends, which lost 2 bases and 4 bases, there was a span of 20 bases. CDR1 ENHRY and CDR2 SYGVKD come from the germline V gene. The CDR3 is 17 amino acids. The chain's CDR3 is CAISEVRGTLSAYGYTF. For the CDR3, the DNA is TGTGCCATCAGTGAGGTTCGGGGCACCCTATCAGCCTATGGCTACACCTTC.

The chain couples TRBV10-3 to TRBJ2-7, with a weak D call TRBD1 (6 bases). The CDR3 runs to 14 residues. CDR1 is ENHRY, CDR2 SYGVKD, per germline. Between the trimmed V and J ends, which lost 2 bases and 5 bases, there was a span of 13 bases. The CDR3 bases are TGTGCCATCAGTGAGCTAGGGGGAAGAAACGAGCAGTACTTC. Translation: CAISELGGRNEQYF.

The count of this clonotype is one. This rearrangement joins TRBV20-1 to TRBJ1-3; maybe TRBD1 (5 bases). There are 13 residues in the CDR3. Germline V CDR1 and CDR2: DFQATT, SNEGSKA (reference sequence). V was cut by 0 bases and J by 8 bases, with 11 bases left in between. CDR3 bases: TGCAGTGCTAGAGATGCTACAGGACACACCATATATTTT. Translated: CSARDATGHTIYF.

This chain uses TRBV20-1 with TRBJ2-5; 11 bases fit TRBD2. V shed 3 bases and J 2 bases; nucleotides not matched to a gene: 5. Germline V gives CDR1 DFQATT, CDR2 SNEGSKA (reference sequence). The CDR3 length is 15 residues. The CDR3 DNA is TGCAGTGCTAGGACAGGGACTAGCGGACAAGAGACCCAGTACTTC. Translating it yields CSARTGTSGQETQYF.

Of note for this clonotype: One junction end disagrees with the germline gene, perhaps due to a read error. The CDR3 DNA reads TGTGCCAGCAGTTACAGGGGGCCGGGTAGCAATCAGCCCCAGCATTTT. It codes for CASSYRGPGSNQPQHF. This chain links TRBV10-3 with TRBJ1-5, with 9 bases fitting TRBD1. The germline V gene has CDR1 ENHRY and CDR2 SYGVKD. There are 16 residues in the CDR3.

The chain is built from TRBV10-3 and TRBJ1-4; D gene uncertain. Germline V gene data show CDR1 as ENHRY and CDR2 as SYGVKD. Trimming cost V 4 bases and J 8 bases, with 11 bases left between them. The CDR3 is 13 amino acids. The CDR3 loop is CAISVEGGEKLFF. The CDR3 DNA reads TGTGCCATCAGTGTTGAGGGAGGGGAAAAACTGTTTTTT.

This sequence joins TRBV2 and TRBJ1-6, with D perhaps TRBD1 (5 bases). CDR1 and CDR2 from the germline V gene are SNHLY and FYNNEI. Trimming pared 5 bases from V and 5 bases from J, leaving 13 bases between. The CDR3 sequence is 15 residues long. This CDR3 is CASSWGVENNSPLHF. CDR3 nucleotide sequence: TGTGCCAGCAGTTGGGGGGTGGAGAATAATTCACCCCTCCACTTT. Based on the CDR3 plus reference TRBV2 and TRBJ1-6, the full variable domain is EPEVTQTPSHQVTQMGQEVILRCVPISNHLYFYWYRQILGQKVEFLVSFYNNEISEKSEIFDDQFSVERPDGSNFTLKIRSTKLEDSAMYFCASSWGVENNSPLHFGNGTRLTVT.

The chain couples TRBV25-1 to TRBJ2-7; 8 positions agree with TRBD2. The CDR3 runs 11 residues. Germline V lookup: CDR1 MGHDK, CDR2 SYGVNS. Trimming at V came to 4 bases and at J to 7 bases, leaving 0 bases not matched to a gene. The CDR3 loop reads CASSGLAEQYF. CDR3 nucleotide sequence: TGTGCCAGCAGTGGACTAGCGGAGCAGTACTTC.

For this clonotype: This may be a read error, as it is one base from a much larger clone. The chain uses TRBV2 and TRBJ1-6, with D possibly TRBD1 on 5 matching bases. The CDR3 length is 14 residues. Germline V gives CDR1 SNHLY, CDR2 FYNNEI. V was pared by 5 bases and J by 8 bases, with 13 bases between. For the CDR3, the DNA is TGTGCCAGCAGTTTGGGGGTTTGGGATTCACCCCTCCACTTT. Protein product: CASSLGVWDSPLHF.

This clonotype was counted at least ten times. The CDR3 region has the DNA TGTGCCAGCAGCTTGGGCAGGGGGGTCAATCAGCCCCAGCATTTT. Translating it yields CASSLGRGVNQPQHF. V and J are TRBV7-9 and TRBJ1-5; 7 nucleotides agree with TRBD1. This CDR3 has 15 residues. Germline CDR1 SEHNR, CDR2 FQNEAQ (reference sequence). V lost 3 bases and J lost 3; bases outside the gene matches: 5.

The V call is TRBV15, the J call TRBJ1-5; D remains unclear. With 3 bases removed from V and 2 bases from J, the gap between germline ends came to 14 bases. CDR1 is LNHNV, CDR2 YYDKDF, per germline (reference sequence). The CDR3 loop spans 16 amino acids. CDR3 nucleotide sequence: TGTGCCACCAGCAGGAGATACGAGGGAGGCAATCAGCCCCAGCATTTT. Its translation: CATSRRYEGGNQPQHF.

The chain has TRBV12-3 or TRBV12-4 and TRBJ1-1, with D maybe TRBD1 (5 bases). Trimming stripped 4 bases from V and 7 bases from J, with 13 bases between. The CDR3 totals 13 residues. CDR3 sequence (DNA): TGTGCCAGCAGTTCCATGGGGGGTAATGAAGCTTTCTTT. Translated: CASSSMGGNEAFF.

This clonotype was observed at least ten times. The rearrangement links TRBV20-1 to TRBJ1-1; D perhaps matches TRBD1 (5 bases). The CDR3 sequence is 14 residues long. Germline V gene lookup returns CDR1 DFQATT and CDR2 SNEGSKA (reference sequence). The V end was cut by 0 bases, the J end by 2 bases, with 10 bases between. The CDR3 bases are TGCAGTGCTAGAGACGGGGGGAGAAACACTGAAGCTTTCTTT. The encoded protein is CSARDGGRNTEAFF.

The genes are TRBV29-1 and TRBJ2-7, with 10 bases that match TRBD1. CDR1 and CDR2 (germline): SQVTM, ANQGSEA. The CDR3 covers 12 residues. V shed 6 bases, J shed 6 bases, and the junction held 5 bases outside the gene matches. The CDR3 nucleotides are TGCAGCGTCGGGACAGGGGTTTCCGAGCAGTACTTC. Translated, it gives CSVGTGVSEQYF.

V usage is TRBV6-1 and J usage is TRBJ1-1, with TRBD1 identical over 7 bases. Germline V gene data show CDR1 as MNHNS and CDR2 as SASEGT. J gave up 11 bases and V 4 bases, and 16 bases lay outside the gene matches. The CDR3 length is 15 residues. As DNA, the CDR3 is TGTGCCAGCAGTGTGTCCGGGACAGTCGGTTGGGGGGCTTTCTTT. It translates to CASSVSGTVGWGAFF.

This chain links TRBV20-1 with TRBJ2-7, with D maybe TRBD2 (6 bases). The CDR3 is 14 residues long. Germline CDR1 DFQATT, CDR2 SNEGSKA (reference sequence). The V end lost 2 bases, the J end lost 2 bases, and 13 bases lay between the germline ends. This CDR3 reads CSARPTSTAYEQYF. The DNA of the CDR3 is TGCAGTGCTAGACCAACTAGCACAGCCTACGAGCAGTACTTC.

The chain links TRBV29-1 to TRBJ1-1; D is perhaps TRBD1 (5 bases). Germline CDR1 reads SQVTM; CDR2 reads ANQGSEA. V dropped 4 bases and J dropped 3 bases, with 12 bases sitting between them. The CDR3 is made up of 13 amino acids. Written as DNA, the CDR3 is TGCAGCGTTGCAACAGGTATGTACACTGAAGCTTTCTTT. Translating it yields CSVATGMYTEAFF. Using reference TRBV29-1 and TRBJ1-1 for the parts outside the CDR3, the full variable domain is SAVISQKPSRDICQRGTSLTIQCQVDSQVTMMFWYRQQPGQSLTLIATANQGSEATYESGFVIDKFPISRPNLTFSTLTVSNMSPEDSSIYLCSVATGMYTEAFFGQGTRLTVV.

This chain links TRBV6-6 with TRBJ1-1; 8 positions agree with TRBD1. Per the germline V gene, CDR1 is MNHNY and CDR2 is SVGAGI (reference sequence). CDR3 length equals 14 residues. The ends lost 5 bases at V and 5 bases at J; junction bases unmatched: 7. CDR3 protein: CASSKDREITEAFF. CDR3 bases: TGTGCCAGCAGTAAGGACAGGGAGATAACTGAAGCTTTCTTT.

At least ten counts were recorded for this clonotype. This sequence joins TRBV9 and TRBJ2-2, with D tentatively TRBD2 (6 bases). V was trimmed by 5 bases and J by 5 bases, leaving 13 bases between them. The germline CDR1 and CDR2 sequences are SGDLS and YYNGEE. This CDR3 contains 14 residues. The CDR3 here is CASSGGRQTGELFF. CDR3 in DNA: TGTGCCAGCAGTGGGGGGAGGCAGACCGGGGAGCTGTTTTTT.

The table lists this clonotype with a few counts. The chain couples TRBV7-3 to TRBJ1-2; D perhaps matches TRBD1 (5 bases). The CDR3 length is 17 residues. Germline V lookup: CDR1 SGHTA, CDR2 FQGTGA. The V gene lost 4 bases and the J gene lost 4 bases, with 22 bases spanning the gap. In nucleotides, the CDR3 is TGTGCCAGCAGCTCTTCACTGGCAGGCGGACACTCCTATGGCTACACCTTC. Its protein product is CASSSSLAGGHSYGYTF.

The table lists this clonotype with a few counts. The chain joins TRBV19 to TRBJ2-7; no definite D call. The CDR3 extends over 12 amino acids. Between the trimmed V and J ends, which lost 3 bases and 6 bases, there was a span of 9 bases. Germline V gene data show CDR1 as LNHDA and CDR2 as SQIVND (reference sequence). The CDR3: CASSMPGFEQYF. CDR3 nucleotide sequence: TGTGCCAGTAGTATGCCGGGTTTCGAGCAGTACTTC.

The rearrangement uses TRBV6-1 and TRBJ1-5, with D possibly matching TRBD1 (5 bases). Trimming shortened V by 5 bases and J by 6 bases, and 14 bases separated the two germline ends. Germline V gene data show CDR1 as MNHNS and CDR2 as SASEGT. This CDR3 has 14 amino acids. CDR3 in amino acids: CASSPGTRSQPQHF. The DNA for the CDR3 is TGTGCCAGCAGTCCCGGGACCAGAAGTCAGCCCCAGCATTTT.

This clonotype was counted many times. The chain combines TRBV6-6 with TRBJ1-6; a possible D gene is TRBD1 (5 bases). From germline, CDR1 is MNHNY and CDR2 SVGAGI (reference sequence). The CDR3 runs to 14 residues. The germline V and J ends were trimmed by 4 bases and 11 bases, with 15 bases remaining between them. CDR3 loop: CASSLSLGGPPLHF. In nucleotides, the CDR3 is TGTGCCAGCAGTTTGTCCCTTGGGGGTCCACCCCTCCACTTT.

The genes are TRBV20-1 and TRBJ2-7, with D maybe TRBD2 (6 bases). The ends were cut back, 2 bases at V and 5 bases at J, with 22 bases in the middle. Germline values: CDR1 DFQATT, CDR2 SNEGSKA (reference sequence). The CDR3 consists of 16 residues. The CDR3: CSARLWLASTHHEQYF. The DNA of the CDR3 is TGCAGTGCTAGACTCTGGCTAGCGTCGACCCACCACGAGCAGTACTTC.

This clonotype has just a few counts. The genes are TRBV7-8 and TRBJ1-3, with 8 positions matching TRBD1. The CDR3 is 16 amino acids. Trimming at V came to 2 bases and at J to 4 bases, leaving 7 bases not matched to a gene. The germline CDR1 and CDR2 sequences are SGHVS and FQNEAQ. Written as DNA, the CDR3 is TGTGCCAGCAGCTTACTTACCAGGGGGCTCGGAAACACCATATATTTT. Translation gives CASSLLTRGLGNTIYF.

The chain couples TRBV11-2 to TRBJ1-6; no reliable D call. The germline V gene encodes CDR1 SGHAT and CDR2 FQNNGV. V shed 10 bases and J shed 0 bases, with 7 bases lying between them. The CDR3 extends over 13 amino acids. The CDR3 nucleotides read TGTGCCACCGAAAGCTCCTATAATTCACCCCTCCACTTT. Its translation is CATESSYNSPLHF.

In DNA form, the CDR3 reads TGCAGGGCAAGACAGGGCTCCTACGAGCAGTACTTC. This codes for CRARQGSYEQYF. J is TRBJ2-7 and V is TRBV20-1, with 7 positions matching TRBD1. CDR1 is DFQATT, CDR2 SNEGSKA, per germline (reference sequence). This CDR3 is built from 12 residues.

The chain recombines TRBV11-1 with TRBJ1-2; no definite D call. From germline, CDR1 is SGHAT and CDR2 FQDESV (reference sequence). V gave up 3 bases and J gave up 2 bases, with 22 bases separating them. The length of the CDR3 is 18 residues. CDR3 coding DNA: TGTGCCAGCAGCTTGGGTAGAGGAACATTAACCATAAACTATGGCTACACCTTC. Amino acid sequence: CASSLGRGTLTINYGYTF.

CDR3 nucleotides: TGTGCCACCAGTGACCAGCGGGAGACCTCGGGGGAGCAGTACTTC. This codes for CATSDQRETSGEQYF. The rearrangement links TRBV24-1 to TRBJ2-7; 8 bases map to TRBD2. Germline V gene sequence: CDR1 KGHDR, CDR2 SFDVKD. This CDR3 contains 15 residues. J gave up 7 bases and V 4 bases, and 11 bases lay outside the gene matches.